These 2 T cell receptor beta chains originate from one sample sequenced in a study of shared clonotypes between healthy human individuals. Clones were sequenced by immunoSEQ multiplex PCR, and TCRdb holds only the in-frame ones, with some missing. This table holds millions of clones, over 85% found once. The sequencing sample was made of naive CD4+ T cells sorted from blood. The subset is: CD45RA+ positively selected. The source is a man aged 18 to 30 in good health.

The chain joins TRBV19 to TRBJ2-7, with TRBD1 matching over 7 bases. CDR1 and CDR2 from the germline V gene are LNHDA and SQIVND (reference sequence). J lost 3 bases, V lost 4 bases, and 3 bases had no gene match. CDR3 length equals 13 residues. CDR3 in amino acids: CASSTGQRYEQYF. The DNA for the CDR3 is TGTGCCAGTAGTACGGGACAGCGCTACGAGCAGTACTTC.

V gene TRBV10-3 combines with J gene TRBJ2-3, with a weak D call TRBD1 (6 bases). The length of the CDR3 is 13 residues. V was trimmed by 6 bases and J by 2 bases, leaving 9 bases between them. Germline V gene data show CDR1 as ENHRY and CDR2 as SYGVKD. The CDR3 region has the DNA TGTGCCATCAGACCGGGACACACAGATACGCAGTATTTT. This sequence encodes CAIRPGHTDTQYF.